This TCR beta chain was sequenced for a study of blood T cell repertoires in COVID-19. Study background: PBMCs, B-cell-depleted T cells, or T cells were the source of the cDNA or gDNA that made up the material.

The sample holds one count of this clone. Germline CDR1 and CDR2: MNHEY and SVGEGT. After removal of 5 bases from V and 0 bases from J, the junction contained 7 bases not matched to a gene. The CDR3 has 17 amino acids. Under the authors' procedure: Using reference gene primer amplification, nucleated cell counts were estimated. Profiling relied on immunoSEQ multiplex PCR, and the TCRdb table lists in-frame clones only, not all of them. V and J calls and clone size are given by that table; D and trimming were obtained from the DNA. The sample contains about 150,000 clones, about 80% of which appear only once.

The receptor was isolated from a man in his sixties with acute or convalescent COVID-19. This chain uses TRBV6-2 or TRBV6-3 with TRBJ2-7, with 13 nucleotides matching TRBD2. The sample consisted of peripheral blood. The CDR3 DNA follows: TGTGCCAGCAGTCCGGGACTAGCGGGACGGATCTCCTACGAGCAGTACTTC. Protein product: CASSPGLAGRISYEQYF.